The clone carrying this T cell receptor beta chain occurred a few times. Antigen unknown. The source of the sample is a study of T cell repertoires in cytomegalovirus infection. Germline V gene data show CDR1 as SGHVS and CDR2 as FNYEAQ. V was pared by 3 bases and J by 5 bases, with 10 bases between. The CDR3 runs 13 residues. One entry per CDR3 protein, called by TCRdb with MiXCR from the reads. The sample carries around 540,000 distinct CDR3 sequences, about 33% recorded once. This rearrangement joins TRBV7-6 to TRBJ1-1; D might be TRBD1 (5 bases). The origin of this receptor is a human donor in good health (CMV status not recorded). Some clones in this sample may be carry-over from other donors' samples. The sequencing used cultured PBMCs, collected from culture after CMV antigen stimulation. The CDR3 spells CASSFDPGTEAFF. The CDR3 bases are TGTGCCAGCAGCTTCGACCCAGGGACTGAAGCTTTCTTT.